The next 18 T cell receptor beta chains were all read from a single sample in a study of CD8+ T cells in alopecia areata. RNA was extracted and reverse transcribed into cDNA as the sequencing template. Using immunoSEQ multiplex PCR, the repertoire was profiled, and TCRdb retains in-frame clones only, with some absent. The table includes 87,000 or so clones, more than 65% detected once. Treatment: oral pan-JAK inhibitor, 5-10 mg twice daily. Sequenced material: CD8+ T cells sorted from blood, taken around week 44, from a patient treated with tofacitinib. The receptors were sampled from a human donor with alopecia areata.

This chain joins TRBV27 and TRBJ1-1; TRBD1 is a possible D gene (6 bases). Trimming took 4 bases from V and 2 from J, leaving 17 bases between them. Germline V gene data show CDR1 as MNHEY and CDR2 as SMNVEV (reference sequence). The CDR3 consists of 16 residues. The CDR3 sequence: CASSSIPRGLNTEAFF. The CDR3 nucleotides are TGTGCCAGCAGTTCCATACCCCGGGGGCTTAACACTGAAGCTTTCTTT.

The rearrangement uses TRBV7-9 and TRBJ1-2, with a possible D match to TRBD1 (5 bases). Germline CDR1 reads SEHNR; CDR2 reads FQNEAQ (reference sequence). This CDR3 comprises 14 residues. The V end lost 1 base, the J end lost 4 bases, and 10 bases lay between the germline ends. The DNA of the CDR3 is TGTGCCAGCAGCTTAGATGGGGCTGGCTATGGCTACACCTTC. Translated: CASSLDGAGYGYTF.

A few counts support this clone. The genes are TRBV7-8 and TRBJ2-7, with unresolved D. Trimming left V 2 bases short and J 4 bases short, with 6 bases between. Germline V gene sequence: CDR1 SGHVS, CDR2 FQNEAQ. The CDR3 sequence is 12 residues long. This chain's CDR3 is CASSLLGYEQYF. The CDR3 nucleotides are TGTGCCAGCAGCTTATTGGGGTACGAGCAGTACTTC.

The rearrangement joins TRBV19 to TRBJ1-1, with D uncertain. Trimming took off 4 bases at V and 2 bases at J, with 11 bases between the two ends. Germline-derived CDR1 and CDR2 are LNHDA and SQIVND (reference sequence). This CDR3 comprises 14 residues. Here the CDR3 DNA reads TGTGCCAGTAGTACAGGACTGGGAAACACTGAAGCTTTCTTT. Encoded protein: CASSTGLGNTEAFF. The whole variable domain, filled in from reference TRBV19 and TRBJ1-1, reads DGGITQSPKYLFRKEGQNVTLSCEQNLNHDAMYWYRQDPGQGLRLIYYSQIVNDFQKGDIAEGYSVSREKKESFPLTVTSAQKNPTAFYLCASSTGLGNTEAFFGQGTRLTVV.

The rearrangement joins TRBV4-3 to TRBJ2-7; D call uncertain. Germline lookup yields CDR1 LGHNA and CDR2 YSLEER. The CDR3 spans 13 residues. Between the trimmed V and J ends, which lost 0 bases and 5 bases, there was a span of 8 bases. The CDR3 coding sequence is TGCGCCAGCAGCCAAGATTTTGATAACGAGCAGTACTTC. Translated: CASSQDFDNEQYF.

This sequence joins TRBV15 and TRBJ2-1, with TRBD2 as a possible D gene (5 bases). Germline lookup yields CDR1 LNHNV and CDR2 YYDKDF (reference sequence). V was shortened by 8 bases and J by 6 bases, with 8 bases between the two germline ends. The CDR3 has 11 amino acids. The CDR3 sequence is CATAGLNEQFF. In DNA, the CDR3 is TGTGCCACCGCAGGACTCAATGAGCAGTTCTTC.

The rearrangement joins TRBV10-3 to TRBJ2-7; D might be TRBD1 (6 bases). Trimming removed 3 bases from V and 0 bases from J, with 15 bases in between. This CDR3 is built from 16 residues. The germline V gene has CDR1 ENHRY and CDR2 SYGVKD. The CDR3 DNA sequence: TGTGCCATCAGTGACCCCGACAGGACCAACTCCTACGAGCAGTACTTC. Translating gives CAISDPDRTNSYEQYF.

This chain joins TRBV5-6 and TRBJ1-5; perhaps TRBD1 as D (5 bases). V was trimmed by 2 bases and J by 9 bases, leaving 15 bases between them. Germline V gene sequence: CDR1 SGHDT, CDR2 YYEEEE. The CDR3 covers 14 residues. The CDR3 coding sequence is TGTGCCAGCAGCTTCCCGGGGACGTCGACGCCCCAGCATTTT. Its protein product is CASSFPGTSTPQHF.

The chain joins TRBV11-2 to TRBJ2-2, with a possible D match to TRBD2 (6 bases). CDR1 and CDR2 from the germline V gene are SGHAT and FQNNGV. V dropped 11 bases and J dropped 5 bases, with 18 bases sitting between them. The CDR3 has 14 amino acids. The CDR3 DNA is TGTGCCGGACGGGACTCAATAACGACCGGGGAGCTGTTTTTT. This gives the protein CAGRDSITTGELFF.

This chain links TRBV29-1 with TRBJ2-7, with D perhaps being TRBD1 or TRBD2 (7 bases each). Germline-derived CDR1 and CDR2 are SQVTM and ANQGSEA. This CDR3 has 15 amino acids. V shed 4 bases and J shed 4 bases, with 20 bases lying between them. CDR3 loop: CSVVSWGGTEYEQYF. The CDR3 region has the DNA TGCAGCGTTGTTTCGTGGGGGGGGACAGAGTACGAGCAGTACTTC.

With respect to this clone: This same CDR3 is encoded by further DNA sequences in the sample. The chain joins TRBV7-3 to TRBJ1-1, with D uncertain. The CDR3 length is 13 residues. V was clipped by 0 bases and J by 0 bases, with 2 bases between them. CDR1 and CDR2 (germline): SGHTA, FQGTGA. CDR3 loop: CASSLTLNTEAFF. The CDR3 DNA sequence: TGTGCCAGCAGCTTAACGTTGAACACTGAAGCTTTCTTT.

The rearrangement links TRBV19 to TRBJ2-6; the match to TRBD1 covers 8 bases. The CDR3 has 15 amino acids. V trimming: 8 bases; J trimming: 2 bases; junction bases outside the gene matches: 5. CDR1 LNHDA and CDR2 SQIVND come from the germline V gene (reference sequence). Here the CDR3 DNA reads TGTGCCAGTGGAGCAGGGGGCGCTGGGGCCAACGTCCTGACTTTC. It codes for CASGAGGAGANVLTF.

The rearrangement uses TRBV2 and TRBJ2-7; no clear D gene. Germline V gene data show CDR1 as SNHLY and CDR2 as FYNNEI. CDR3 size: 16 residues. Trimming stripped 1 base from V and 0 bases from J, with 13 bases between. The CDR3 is CASSEESGSFSYEQYF. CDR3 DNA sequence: TGTGCCAGCAGTGAAGAGTCTGGCAGTTTCTCCTACGAGCAGTACTTC.

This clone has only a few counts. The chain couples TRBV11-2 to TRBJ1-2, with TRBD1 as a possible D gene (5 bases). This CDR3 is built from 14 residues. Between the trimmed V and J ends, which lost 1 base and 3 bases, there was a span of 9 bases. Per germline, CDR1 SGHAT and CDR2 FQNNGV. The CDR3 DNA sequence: TGTGCCAGCAGCTTAGGCGGGACGGACTATGGCTACACCTTC. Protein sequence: CASSLGGTDYGYTF. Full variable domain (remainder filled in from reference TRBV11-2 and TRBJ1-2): EAGVAQSPRYKIIEKRQSVAFWCNPISGHATLYWYQQILGQGPKLLIQFQNNGVVDDSQLPKDRFSAERLKGVDSTLKIQPAKLEDSAVYLCASSLGGTDYGYTFGSGTRLTVV.

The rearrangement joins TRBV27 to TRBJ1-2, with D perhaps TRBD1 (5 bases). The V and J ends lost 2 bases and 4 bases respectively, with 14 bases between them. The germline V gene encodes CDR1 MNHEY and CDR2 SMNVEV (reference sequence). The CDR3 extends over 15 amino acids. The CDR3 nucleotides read TGTGCCAGCAGTTTACGGGGCAGTGGTGGCTATGGCTACACCTTC. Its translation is CASSLRGSGGYGYTF.

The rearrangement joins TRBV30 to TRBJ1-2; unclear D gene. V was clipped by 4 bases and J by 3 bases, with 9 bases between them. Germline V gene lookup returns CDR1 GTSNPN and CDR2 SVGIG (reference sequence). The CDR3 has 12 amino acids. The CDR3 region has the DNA TGTGCCTGGACAGCGATGGACTATGGCTACACCTTC. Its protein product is CAWTAMDYGYTF.

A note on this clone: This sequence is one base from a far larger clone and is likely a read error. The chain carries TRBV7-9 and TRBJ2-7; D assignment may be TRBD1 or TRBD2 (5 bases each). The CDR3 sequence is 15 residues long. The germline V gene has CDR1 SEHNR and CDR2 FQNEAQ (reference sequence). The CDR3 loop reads CAGRLDGTYSYEQYF. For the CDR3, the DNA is TGTGCCGGCAGGCTAGATGGGACCTACTCCTACGAGCAGTACTTC. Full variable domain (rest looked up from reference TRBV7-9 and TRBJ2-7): DTGVSQNPRHKITKRGQNVTFRCDPISEHNRLYWYRQTLGQGPEFLTYFQNEAQLEKSRLLSDRFSAERPKGSFSTLEIQRTEQGDSAMYLCAGRLDGTYSYEQYFGPGTRLTVT.

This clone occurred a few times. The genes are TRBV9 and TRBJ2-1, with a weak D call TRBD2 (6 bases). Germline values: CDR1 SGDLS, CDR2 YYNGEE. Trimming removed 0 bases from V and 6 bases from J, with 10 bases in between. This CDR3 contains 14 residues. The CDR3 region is CASSVGQGGNEQFF. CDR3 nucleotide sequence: TGTGCCAGCAGCGTAGGTCAGGGAGGCAATGAGCAGTTCTTC.